This TCR beta chain was found in a study of T cells in Graves' hyperthyroidism and ophthalmopathy (dated by TCRdb to the late 2010s). About the investigation overall: Peripheral blood was collected at initial diagnosis, before any treatment. TCR Vbeta CDR3 sequencing of 120 to 150 peripheral blood samples (43 ophthalmopathy, 75 hyperthyroidism and some 17 progressor patients) is reported in the paper. Prospective prediction of ophthalmopathy was tested in an independent validation cohort consisting of 18 to 20 hyperthyroidism patients and around 16 patients who later progressed to ophthalmopathy. A discovery cohort of around 98 patients, fewer than 50 with Graves' ophthalmopathy and about 58 with stable Graves' hyperthyroidism, was used to find distinguishing TCR V-J signatures. Following sampling, methimazole starting at 30 mg daily was given to hyperthyroidism patients, and high-dose intravenous methylprednisolone was given to ophthalmopathy patients. Thyroid tissue and blood T-cell repertoires from more than five Graves' hyperthyroidism patients were also compared in the study. The 75 to 100 discovery patients were divided at random into training and test sets in a 7:3 ratio. On the study overall, not on this receptor specifically: A 13 V-J signature model separated ophthalmopathy from stable hyperthyroidism, with approximately 86% sensitivity and about 81% specificity in cross-validation and 80%/75% in testing. No statistical method was used to fix the sample size in advance, and group allocation was not hidden from the investigators. In validation, the model predicted progression to ophthalmopathy a median of around 6.5 months before onset, with over 60% sensitivity and about 75% specificity. Most expanded thyroid clonotypes (frequency above 0.001) were also found in blood, which suggests that blood repertoires may mirror thyroid immune responses.

From the cysteine through the phenylalanine, the CDR3 covers 15 amino acids. Here the CDR3 DNA is all that survives: 45 bases in frame from base 1. The germline V gene (reference sequence) gives CDR1 as SEHNR and CDR2 as FQNEAQ. The V end loses 6 bases and the J end loses 3 bases, and a stretch of 18 bases separates them. On this clonotype: The target of this receptor is not known. No base quality information exists; no much larger clone differs at one position.

The TCR beta CDR3 regions were amplified from RNA transcripts. The TCR CDR3 was subjected to a first round of RT-PCR using the HTBI primer set and the Qiagen OneStep RT-PCR kit. Libraries were constructed in a second round of multiplex PCR, after which size selection and purification were carried out. Libraries were sequenced paired-end with 100 bp reads on an Illumina HiSeq2000. The source study handled its data this way. SOAPnuke was used to process the raw data, throwing out any read that contained adapters or uncalled bases, had a mean Phred below 15, or lacked an exact constant-primer or identifier match. High-quality paired reads were merged with COPE v1.2.5, and unique nucleotide sequences were defined as clonotypes. MiTCR v1.1 was used to align clonotypes to the IMGT TRBV, TRBD and TRBJ reference segments. Only V-J combinations with frequency above 0.0001, covering about 99% of repertoires, were analysed. The TCS score was defined as the ratio of F50 (clonal expansion) to E x V (chaos), calculated using BLOSUM62-based TCRdist between CDR3 peptides within each V-J. Welch's t-statistics and random forest reduced some 510 V-J features to 10 to 15, which were used in a naive Bayes classifier (R e1071). Starting from the raw public reads, TCRdb applied fastp trimming at Q25, assembled clones with MiXCR and retained in-frame beta chains. Every entry covers one CDR3 protein and lists the most common genes and DNA from its rows. Here the V and J calls rest on TCRdb's processing, not on the authors' analysis. The sample data list around 300,000 distinct CDR3 sequences, and 20% to 25% of these were observed just once. About 60% of the sample rests with the top ten.

In the ophthalmopathy patients, disease was moderately to severely active, with a Clinical Activity Score of 3 or more, a NOSPECS grade of 4 or more, and a duration of less than 3 months. Patients with uncontrolled infections, other autoimmune diseases, pregnancy or lactation were excluded. Diagnoses were based on clinical symptoms, serum thyroxine and TRAb, thyroid ultrasound and orbital computed tomography. Ficoll-Paque density gradient centrifugation was used to isolate PBMCs from about 10 ml of fresh peripheral blood. Total RNA was extracted using Trizol reagent, and RNA quality was assessed on an Agilent 2100 Bioanalyzer.

The specimen sequenced was blood. This receptor was obtained from a man aged 30-40 years with Graves' ophthalmopathy. The rearrangement joined TRBV7-9 to TRBJ2-7, with a tentative D call of TRBD1 or TRBD2, each matching 5 bases. Here is the DNA: TGTGCCAGCAGGTATCCGGGACCTCGGAACTACGAGCAGTACTTC. Translated, it reads CASRYPGPRNYEQYF.